Listed below are T cell receptor beta chains from one sample, sequenced in a study of cytomegalovirus exposure and HLA in healthy donors. TCRdb's copy holds only in-frame clones and misses some; the assay was immunoSEQ multiplex PCR. The data show about 100,000 clones, with 81% seen just once and over 4% held by the top ten. The material sequenced was PBMCs. Receptors were obtained from a woman in her 70s in good health and CMV-seropositive. Both conserved end residues are part of each CDR3. A D gene is named only where the DNA matches it firmly. Clone size is shown for a subset of rows, as once, few, many or a class of expanded clone.

V gene: TRBV14; clone size: -; D gene: -; J gene: TRBJ2-6; CDR3 DNA: TGTGCCAGCAGCCTCGGACACAACTCTGGGGCCAACGTCCTGACTTTC; CDR3 protein: CASSLGHNSGANVLTF
V gene: TRBV30; clone size: once; D gene: TRBD2; J gene: TRBJ2-7; CDR3 DNA: TGTGCCTGGAGCCCTGGACTAGCGGGAGGGCCACACGAGCAGTACTTC; CDR3 protein: CAWSPGLAGGPHEQYF
V gene: TRBV18; clone size: -; D gene: TRBD2; J gene: TRBJ2-2; CDR3 DNA: TGTGCCAGCTCACCGGGACTAGCGACGAACACCGGGGAGCTGTTTTTT; CDR3 protein: CASSPGLATNTGELFF
V gene: TRBV19; clone size: -; D gene: TRBD1; J gene: TRBJ1-5; CDR3 DNA: TGTGCCAGTAGTGACAGGGGGAATCAGCCCCAGCATTTT; CDR3 protein: CASSDRGNQPQHF
V gene: TRBV2; clone size: -; D gene: -; J gene: TRBJ1-5; CDR3 DNA: TGTGCCAGCAGTGGTAGTCTAAGCAATCAGCCCCAGCATTTT; CDR3 protein: CASSGSLSNQPQHF
V gene: TRBV15; clone size: -; D gene: -; J gene: TRBJ2-7; CDR3 DNA: TGTGCCACCGGTAGTAGCGAGCAGTACTTC; CDR3 protein: CATGSSEQYF
V gene: TRBV2; clone size: -; D gene: TRBD2; J gene: TRBJ2-7; CDR3 DNA: TGTGCCAGCAGCCCCCTCCGAGCGGGAGGTGCCGAGCAGTACTTC; CDR3 protein: CASSPLRAGGAEQYF
V gene: TRBV4-1; clone size: once; D gene: TRBD2; J gene: TRBJ2-1; CDR3 DNA: TGCGCCAGCAGCCAAGCCCAAGCTAGCGGTTTTAACAATGAGCAGTTCTTC; CDR3 protein: CASSQAQASGFNNEQFF
V gene: TRBV2; clone size: -; D gene: -; J gene: TRBJ2-7; CDR3 DNA: TGTGCCAGCGGGCGGGAATTAGCCGAGCAGTACTTC; CDR3 protein: CASGRELAEQYF
V gene: TRBV28; clone size: -; D gene: -; J gene: TRBJ1-5; CDR3 DNA: TGTGCCAGCAGCCCTGGGGGCAGCAATCAGCCCCAGCATTTT; CDR3 protein: CASSPGGSNQPQHF